Below are 21 T cell receptor beta chains sequenced from a single sample in a study of blood T cell repertoires in COVID-19. Produced via immunoSEQ multiplex PCR; TCRdb's table is partial and in-frame only. Of 350,000 to 550,000 clones listed, over 75% are singletons. The sequenced sample was PBMCs or T cells enriched from blood (not recorded which). The receptor source for this set is a man between 25 and 39 years old who had recovered from COVID-19.

J is TRBJ1-1 and V is TRBV28, with D possibly being TRBD1 (6 bases). CDR3 length: 15 residues. The V gene lost 5 bases and the J gene lost 1 base, with 14 bases spanning the gap. Per germline, CDR1 MDHEN and CDR2 SYDVKM. CDR3 nucleotides: TGTGCCAGCAGTCCGTACAGGGAAAGGAACACTGAAGCTTTCTTT. Translated, it gives CASSPYRERNTEAFF.

The V and J genes are TRBV7-9 and TRBJ1-2; TRBD1 might be the D (6 bases). V lost 7 bases to trimming and J lost 0 bases, with 21 bases between them. This CDR3 spans 17 amino acids. Germline CDR1 and CDR2: SEHNR and FQNEAQ (reference sequence). CDR3 coding DNA: TGTGCCAGCACCCCCGAAGGGCGCGGGGGCACTAACTATGGCTACACCTTC. Amino acids: CASTPEGRGGTNYGYTF.

V usage is TRBV21-1 and J usage is TRBJ2-5; the table's TRBD1 call for D was not verified on the DNA. TRBV21-1 constitutes a pseudogene. The CDR3 covers 14 residues. The CDR3 DNA is TGTGCCAGCACAACGGACAGGGCAGGCGAGACCCAGTACTTC. Protein product: CASTTDRAGETQYF.

The chain links TRBV18 to TRBJ2-2; 12 bases match TRBD2. The CDR3 is 18 amino acids. J was trimmed by 2 bases and V by 3 bases; bases with no gene match: 7. CDR1 is KGHSH, CDR2 LQKENI, per germline. The CDR3 DNA follows: TGTGCCAGCTCACCTTCCGGACTAGCGGGAATCAACACCGGGGAGCTGTTTTTT. Protein sequence: CASSPSGLAGINTGELFF.

The chain recombines TRBV10-2 with TRBJ2-7; 9 bases line up with TRBD2. J gave up 4 bases and V 5 bases, and 12 bases lay outside the gene matches. The CDR3 contains 16 residues. Per the germline V gene, CDR1 is WSHSY and CDR2 is SAAADI. CDR3 bases: TGCGCCAGCAGTCCAGACGGTCTAGCGGGATTTTACGAGCAGTACTTC. It is translated as CASSPDGLAGFYEQYF.

This chain uses TRBV6-6 with TRBJ2-4; maybe TRBD1 (6 bases). CDR3 length: 14 amino acids. Germline CDR1 and CDR2: MNHNY and SVGAGI (reference sequence). Trimming removed 6 bases from V and 7 bases from J, with 16 bases in between. CDR3 loop: CASSPDRWRNIQYF. Written as DNA, the CDR3 is TGTGCCAGCAGCCCAGACAGGTGGCGTAACATTCAGTACTTC.

This chain joins TRBV7-9 and TRBJ2-2; 7 nucleotides match TRBD1. V lost 2 bases and J lost 7; bases outside the gene matches: 7. Germline CDR1 reads SEHNR; CDR2 reads FQNEAQ (reference sequence). The CDR3 runs to 15 residues. Here the CDR3 DNA reads TGTGCCAGCAGCTTATCGACAGGGTACAACGGGGAGCTGTTTTTT. It encodes CASSLSTGYNGELFF.

Remarks on this clone: The same CDR3 also results from other DNA sequences found in this sample. J is TRBJ2-7 and V is TRBV5-1, with D maybe TRBD1 (5 bases). Germline CDR1 reads SGHRS; CDR2 reads YFSETQ. This CDR3 comprises 14 residues. Trimming left V 0 bases short and J 2 bases short, with 9 bases between. CDR3 coding DNA: TGCGCCAGCAGCTTGGTCCAGGGCACCTACGAGCAGTACTTC. This sequence encodes CASSLVQGTYEQYF.

The chain couples TRBV19 to TRBJ2-1; D perhaps matches TRBD1 (6 bases). The V and J ends lost 2 bases and 5 bases respectively, with 13 bases between them. Germline CDR1 and CDR2: LNHDA and SQIVND (reference sequence). The CDR3 length is 15 residues. The CDR3 here is CASSIPNRADNEQFF. The CDR3 bases are TGTGCCAGTAGTATACCAAACAGGGCGGACAATGAGCAGTTCTTC.

This sequence joins TRBV5-4 and TRBJ2-2, with D possibly TRBD2 on 5 matching bases. The germline V gene encodes CDR1 SGHNT and CDR2 YYREEE (reference sequence). This CDR3 region has 15 residues. Trimming removed 4 bases at V and 0 bases at J, with 10 bases between. CDR3 DNA sequence: TGTGCCAGCAGCCACGGACTGGCGAACACCGGGGAGCTGTTTTTT. As protein: CASSHGLANTGELFF.

The V and J genes are TRBV15 and TRBJ1-5, with a possible D match to TRBD1 (5 bases). V gave up 0 bases and J gave up 2 bases, with 14 bases separating them. The CDR3 has 17 residues. The germline V gene has CDR1 LNHNV and CDR2 YYDKDF (reference sequence). CDR3 loop: CATSRDKAGWGNQPQHF. CDR3 nucleotide sequence: TGTGCCACCAGCAGAGATAAGGCAGGGTGGGGCAATCAGCCCCAGCATTTT. Full variable domain (outside the CDR3, taken from reference TRBV15 and TRBJ1-5): DAMVIQNPRYQVTQFGKPVTLSCSQTLNHNVMYWYQQKSSQAPKLLFHYYDKDFNNEADTPDNFQSRRPNTSFCFLDIRSPGLGDTAMYLCATSRDKAGWGNQPQHFGDGTRLSIL.

V and J are TRBV25-1 and TRBJ2-7; 8 bases fit TRBD2. V was pared by 2 bases and J by 0 bases, with 9 bases of the junction left unmatched. The CDR3 sequence is 17 residues long. Per germline, CDR1 MGHDK and CDR2 SYGVNS. This CDR3 reads CASSERRQRESSYEQYF. CDR3 nucleotide sequence: TGTGCCAGCAGTGAACGACGGCAGCGGGAGTCCTCCTACGAGCAGTACTTC.

The rearrangement links TRBV5-1 to TRBJ1-1, with 7 bases that match TRBD1. V gave up 1 base and J gave up 4 bases; unmatched junction bases: 10. Germline V gives CDR1 SGHRS, CDR2 YFSETQ. The CDR3 contains 16 residues. The CDR3 region is CASSLYGDRVGTEAFF. The CDR3 nucleotides are TGCGCCAGCAGCTTGTACGGAGACAGGGTGGGCACTGAAGCTTTCTTT.

This clone was observed once. The chain couples TRBV5-1 to TRBJ2-2; 8 bases are a match to TRBD2. Germline CDR1 reads SGHRS; CDR2 reads YFSETQ. This CDR3 has 15 residues. V dropped 1 base and J dropped 6; count of bases not matched to a gene: 5. CDR3 amino acids: CASSLQAGASGELFF. The CDR3 DNA is TGCGCCAGCAGCTTGCAAGCGGGAGCATCCGGGGAGCTGTTTTTT.

The V and J genes are TRBV10-3 and TRBJ2-3; 9 nucleotides align to TRBD2. V shed 2 bases, J shed 5 bases, and the junction held 14 bases outside the gene matches. The CDR3 covers 18 residues. From germline, CDR1 is ENHRY and CDR2 SYGVKD. Here the CDR3 reads CAISEGRLRGRARDTQYF. For the CDR3, the DNA is TGTGCCATCAGTGAGGGGCGATTGCGCGGGAGGGCCAGAGATACGCAGTATTTT.

This clone was seen a handful of times. The chain uses TRBV7-9 and TRBJ1-5; D ambiguous. Germline values: CDR1 SEHNR, CDR2 FQNEAQ (reference sequence). Trimming shortened V by 1 base and J by 5 bases, and 9 bases separated the two germline ends. CDR3 length: 14 amino acids. The CDR3 nucleotides are TGTGCCAGCAGCTTAGACGCCGGGTATCAGCCCCAGCATTTT. It is translated as CASSLDAGYQPQHF.

The V gene is TRBV19, the J gene TRBJ2-2, with TRBD2 matching over 8 bases. In germline, CDR1 is LNHDA, CDR2 SQIVND (reference sequence). Trimming cost V 7 bases and J 7 bases; bases outside gene matches: 14. This CDR3 is 16 amino acids long. The CDR3 loop is CASTLAGVGVIGELFF. CDR3 sequence (DNA): TGTGCCAGTACCCTAGCGGGCGTGGGCGTAATCGGGGAGCTGTTTTTT.

The V call is TRBV4-1, the J call TRBJ1-5; 7 bases align to TRBD1. V lost 0 bases and J lost 1; bases outside the gene matches: 6. This CDR3 region has 17 residues. Germline loops: CDR1 MGHRA, CDR2 YSYEKL. The CDR3 region is CASSQDKGARSNQPQHF. The CDR3 DNA is TGCGCCAGCAGCCAAGATAAGGGGGCAAGAAGCAATCAGCCCCAGCATTTT.

The V call is TRBV29-1, the J call TRBJ1-2; D is ambiguous. Between the trimmed V and J ends, which lost 1 base and 8 bases, there was a span of 11 bases. Germline V gives CDR1 SQVTM, CDR2 ANQGSEA. The CDR3 has 12 residues. This CDR3 reads CSVEGSHQGYTF. CDR3 DNA: TGCAGCGTTGAAGGTAGTCACCAAGGCTACACCTTC.

V gene TRBV4-1 combines with J gene TRBJ2-2; 12 bases are shared with TRBD2. The CDR3 contains 17 residues. Trimming cost V 0 bases and J 7 bases; bases outside gene matches: 6. Germline loops: CDR1 MGHRA, CDR2 YSYEKL. The CDR3 loop is CASSQEGGLAGFGELFF. CDR3 in DNA: TGCGCCAGCAGCCAAGAAGGGGGACTAGCGGGCTTCGGGGAGCTGTTTTTT.

This clone occurred a few times. The chain joins TRBV7-9 to TRBJ2-5; possible D gene TRBD1, 5 bases. This CDR3 spans 16 amino acids. Germline CDR1 and CDR2: SEHNR and FQNEAQ (reference sequence). Trimming took 4 bases from V and 0 from J, leaving 15 bases between them. The CDR3 reads CASSSRRTQHQETQYF. DNA of the CDR3: TGTGCCAGCAGCTCCCGACGGACACAACACCAAGAGACCCAGTACTTC.